Shown below are 32 T cell receptor beta chains from a single sample sequenced in a study of OX40 agonist ivuxolimab in advanced cancers. Sequenced by immunoSEQ multiplex PCR; TCRdb stores in-frame clones only, minus some. The sample holds around 80,000 clones, roughly 90% seen once. Sample: CD4+ or CD8+ T cells sorted from blood, taken in a trial of the OX40 agonist ivuxolimab. The receptors shown here come from an adult with an advanced solid tumor such as melanoma, head and neck, liver or kidney cancer.

Turning to this clone: The sample has other DNA sequences that encode this CDR3 too. The chain carries TRBV9 and TRBJ2-1; perhaps TRBD2 as D (6 bases). The CDR3 runs 15 residues. CDR1 is SGDLS, CDR2 YYNGEE, per germline. The V end lost 0 bases, the J end lost 3 bases, and 10 bases lay between the germline ends. The DNA for the CDR3 is TGTGCCAGCAGCGTAGGGCTAGCGAACTACAATGAGCAGTTCTTC. Encoded protein: CASSVGLANYNEQFF.

The chain recombines TRBV11-2 with TRBJ2-5; no clear D. The V end lost 2 bases, the J end lost 1 base, and 8 bases lay between the germline ends. The CDR3 totals 14 residues. Germline V gene data show CDR1 as SGHAT and CDR2 as FQNNGV. The CDR3 bases are TGTGCCAGCAGCTTAAATTCAGGCCAAGAGACCCAGTACTTC. It encodes CASSLNSGQETQYF.

V and J are TRBV4-3 and TRBJ1-3; the D gene is possibly TRBD1 (5 bases). There are 15 residues in the CDR3. The V and J ends lost 0 bases and 2 bases respectively, with 8 bases between them. Germline CDR1 is LGHNA and CDR2 is YSLEER. CDR3 loop: CASSQDRGTGNTIYF. The CDR3 DNA sequence: TGCGCCAGCAGCCAAGATCGGGGGACTGGAAACACCATATATTTT.

This chain connects TRBV15 to TRBJ2-5; weak D call: TRBD2 (6 bases). Germline V gives CDR1 LNHNV, CDR2 YYDKDF (reference sequence). This CDR3 is built from 13 residues. V was trimmed by 9 bases and J by 3 bases, leaving 14 bases between them. In DNA form, the CDR3 reads TGTGCCACGGGTCGGACTAAAAAAGAGACCCAGTACTTC. This sequence encodes CATGRTKKETQYF.

The chain recombines TRBV30 with TRBJ1-4, with TRBD1 as a possible D gene (5 bases). The CDR3 runs to 14 residues. The germline V gene has CDR1 GTSNPN and CDR2 SVGIG (reference sequence). The V gene lost 3 bases and the J gene lost 7 bases, with 15 bases spanning the gap. The DNA of the CDR3 is TGTGCCTGGAGCCTGGGGGAACTGAGTGAAAAACTGTTTTTT. Its protein is CAWSLGELSEKLFF. The full variable domain, completed using reference TRBV30 and TRBJ1-4, is SQTIHQWPATLVQPVGSPLSLECTVEGTSNPNLYWYRQAAGRGLQLLFYSVGIGQISSEVPQNLSASRPQDRQFILSSKKLLLSDSGFYLCAWSLGELSEKLFFGSGTQLSVL.

This clone has more than one count but fewer than ten. V gene TRBV6-1 combines with J gene TRBJ2-7; possible D gene TRBD1, 6 bases. This CDR3 region has 15 residues. From germline, CDR1 is MNHNS and CDR2 SASEGT. Trimming shortened V by 1 base and J by 6 bases, and 16 bases separated the two germline ends. The CDR3 here is CASSEVRGIRGEQYF. For the CDR3, the DNA is TGTGCCAGCAGTGAAGTGAGGGGGATAAGGGGCGAGCAGTACTTC.

The genes are TRBV19 and TRBJ2-2, with 11 bases fitting TRBD2. Per germline, CDR1 LNHDA and CDR2 SQIVND (reference sequence). With 3 bases clipped from V and 4 bases from J, the junction kept 1 base outside the gene matches. The CDR3 is 15 residues long. The CDR3 DNA reads TGTGCCAGTAGTATTGGGACTAGCGGCACCGGGGAGCTGTTTTTT. Amino acids: CASSIGTSGTGELFF.

The V call is TRBV29-1, the J call TRBJ2-1; no definite D call. V lost 5 bases, J lost 0 bases, and 11 bases lay in between. Germline V lookup: CDR1 SQVTM, CDR2 ANQGSEA. The CDR3 sequence is 14 residues long. The CDR3 DNA reads TGCAGCGTTTTAGTGGCGAGCTCCTACAATGAGCAGTTCTTC. This translates into CSVLVASSYNEQFF.

The rearrangement links TRBV27 to TRBJ2-3; D unclear. Looked up from germline, CDR1 is MNHEY and CDR2 is SMNVEV (reference sequence). Trimming cost V 0 bases and J 7 bases, with 2 bases left between them. The CDR3 length is 11 residues. CDR3 amino acids: CASSLSNTQYF. CDR3 in DNA: TGTGCCAGCAGTTTATCGAATACGCAGTATTTT.

The chain is built from TRBV29-1 and TRBJ1-1, with D hard to call. The CDR3 length is 10 residues. CDR1 is SQVTM, CDR2 ANQGSEA, per germline. V was trimmed by 7 bases and J by 8 bases, leaving 11 bases between them. CDR3 sequence: CSGAGREAFF. As DNA, the CDR3 is TGCAGCGGTGCCGGGCGAGAAGCTTTCTTT.

The genes are TRBV7-2 and TRBJ2-5; unclear D gene. Germline V gene data show CDR1 as SGHTA and CDR2 as FQGNSA. CDR3 length equals 13 residues. V lost 3 bases to trimming and J lost 5 bases, with 10 bases between them. The CDR3 coding sequence is TGTGCCAGCAGCTTCCAATCGTCGGAGACCCAGTACTTC. It yields the protein CASSFQSSETQYF.

The chain uses TRBV27 and TRBJ2-7, with 10 bases identical to TRBD2. CDR3 length: 15 amino acids. CDR1 MNHEY and CDR2 SMNVEV come from the germline V gene (reference sequence). Losses at the gene ends were 3 bases for V and 4 bases for J; bases not matched to a gene: 6. As DNA, the CDR3 is TGTGCCAGCAGTTTTTCCCTAGCGGGAGTATACGAGCAGTACTTC. It is translated as CASSFSLAGVYEQYF.

The chain carries TRBV28 and TRBJ2-1; D is perhaps TRBD1 or TRBD2 (6 bases each). There are 17 residues in the CDR3. Per the germline V gene, CDR1 is MDHEN and CDR2 is SYDVKM. The V end was cut by 8 bases, the J end by 0 bases, with 20 bases between. This CDR3 reads CASGGPIGKSSYNEQFF. CDR3 nucleotides: TGTGCCAGCGGGGGGCCCATCGGGAAAAGCTCCTACAATGAGCAGTTCTTC.

The J gene is TRBJ2-2, the V gene TRBV9, with TRBD2 as a possible D gene (6 bases). The CDR3 length is 14 residues. Germline assignment: CDR1 SGDLS and CDR2 YYNGEE. Trimming took 8 bases from V and 3 from J, leaving 14 bases between them. In DNA, the CDR3 is TGTGCCAGACAATGGGGGGTAGACACCGGGGAGCTGTTTTTT. Residues: CARQWGVDTGELFF.

The chain links TRBV19 to TRBJ1-2, with D unclear. The CDR3 runs 13 residues. CDR1 is LNHDA and CDR2 is SQIVND in the germline V gene (reference sequence). The V end was cut by 6 bases, the J end by 7 bases, with 15 bases between. CDR3 sequence reads: CASRLGRSGGYTF. DNA for the CDR3: TGTGCCAGTAGACTCGGGCGGAGCGGTGGCTACACCTTC.

This clone was recorded only once. V gene TRBV6-6 combines with J gene TRBJ2-5, with 9 bases fitting TRBD1. The J call could be wrong; TRBJ2-7 is a better fit for the DNA end. The CDR3 consists of 13 residues. Per germline, CDR1 MNHNY and CDR2 SVGAGI (reference sequence). The CDR3 is CASSLDRGYEQYF. In DNA, the CDR3 is TGTGCCAGCAGCCTAGACAGGGGGTACGAGCAGTACTTC.

The V and J genes are TRBV6-1 and TRBJ2-7; 8 bases align to TRBD1. Germline V CDR1 and CDR2: MNHNS, SASEGT. The CDR3 runs to 14 residues. After removal of 1 base from V and 7 bases from J, the junction contained 6 bases not matched to a gene. This CDR3 is CASSEGQGAREQYF. Written as DNA, the CDR3 is TGTGCCAGCAGTGAAGGGCAGGGGGCGCGAGAGCAGTACTTC.

The chain is built from TRBV7-8 and TRBJ1-5; possibly TRBD1 for D (5 bases). This CDR3 contains 14 residues. In germline, CDR1 is SGHVS, CDR2 FQNEAQ. V lost 6 bases to trimming and J lost 4 bases, with 13 bases between them. CDR3 DNA: TGTGCCAGCAGGCTAGGACAAGCTAATCAGCCCCAGCATTTT. Translated, it gives CASRLGQANQPQHF.

The chain joins TRBV5-4 to TRBJ2-7, with 10 bases that match TRBD2. The CDR3 has 15 amino acids. The junction had 6 bases not matched to a gene; V was cut back by 4 bases and J by 2 bases. Germline loops: CDR1 SGHNT, CDR2 YYREEE (reference sequence). In DNA, the CDR3 is TGTGCCAGCAGCAAATCTAGCGGGAGCCCCTACGAGCAGTACTTC. It encodes CASSKSSGSPYEQYF.

The V and J genes are TRBV11-2 and TRBJ2-2; no reliable D call. With 5 bases removed from V and 6 bases from J, the gap between germline ends came to 13 bases. Germline assignment: CDR1 SGHAT and CDR2 FQNNGV. This CDR3 is built from 14 residues. Written as DNA, the CDR3 is TGTGCCAGCAGCAAAGCCCCGGCTGCCGGGGAGCTGTTTTTT. Protein sequence: CASSKAPAAGELFF.

As for this clone: At one of its ends the junction is not consistent with the germline gene, which may arise from a read error. The V call is TRBV29-1, the J call TRBJ2-3; D gene unclear. Germline V gene sequence: CDR1 SQVTM, CDR2 ANQGSEA. There are 13 residues in the CDR3. CDR3 coding DNA: TGCAGCGTCGAAGGATTCGAATCAGATACGCAGTATTTT. Amino acids: CSVEGFESDTQYF.

The V and J genes are TRBV7-9 and TRBJ1-2; no firm D call. The CDR3 contains 12 residues. From germline, CDR1 is SEHNR and CDR2 FQNEAQ (reference sequence). V lost 5 bases and J 10 bases, leaving 14 bases between the germline ends. CDR3 nucleotides: TGTGCCAGCAGCCCGGGAAGCCAATACTACACCTTC. This gives the protein CASSPGSQYYTF.

This chain uses TRBV6-5 with TRBJ2-5; D may be TRBD2 (6 bases). The CDR3 has 15 residues. Germline CDR1 MNHEY, CDR2 SVGAGI. V lost 2 bases, J lost 0 bases, and 10 bases lay in between. CDR3 nucleotides: TGTGCCAGCAGTTACGGCGGGGAGTACCAAGAGACCCAGTACTTC. This codes for CASSYGGEYQETQYF.

This clone was recorded a few times. The chain recombines TRBV27 with TRBJ2-5; 11 bases line up with TRBD1. The ends lost 2 bases at V and 5 bases at J; junction bases unmatched: 7. The CDR3 spans 16 residues. Looked up from germline, CDR1 is MNHEY and CDR2 is SMNVEV (reference sequence). CDR3 loop: CASSLAGQGARETQYF. As DNA, the CDR3 is TGTGCCAGCAGTTTAGCCGGACAGGGGGCGAGGGAGACCCAGTACTTC.

The V and J genes are TRBV19 and TRBJ1-5, with 9 bases fitting TRBD1. With V trimmed by 5 bases and J by 6 bases, 5 bases remained unmatched. The CDR3 is 14 amino acids. Germline V lookup: CDR1 LNHDA, CDR2 SQIVND (reference sequence). The CDR3 DNA is TGTGCCAGTAGTCAACAGGGGGCGGGTCAGCCCCAGCATTTT. The encoded protein is CASSQQGAGQPQHF.

The CDR3 coding sequence is TGCGCCAGCAGCTTAACCCCAGAGTCCGCAGGGACCCAGTACTTC. Translated, it gives CASSLTPESAGTQYF. The chain employs TRBV5-1 and TRBJ2-5; D is unresolved. Germline CDR1 is SGHRS and CDR2 is YFSETQ. V shed 2 bases and J shed 7 bases, with 18 bases lying between them. The CDR3 is 15 amino acids.

The rearrangement links TRBV19 to TRBJ1-5; possible D gene TRBD1, 5 bases. The CDR3 covers 14 residues. Trimming stripped 3 bases from V and 6 bases from J, with 12 bases between. Germline V gene data show CDR1 as LNHDA and CDR2 as SQIVND (reference sequence). The CDR3 DNA reads as TGTGCCAGTAGTATGGTGAGGGGAGGTCAGCCCCAGCATTTT. This sequence encodes CASSMVRGGQPQHF.

This chain links TRBV18 with TRBJ2-7; 7 bases are a match to TRBD1. The CDR3 is 13 amino acids. CDR1 is KGHSH, CDR2 LQKENI, per germline. Unmatched junction bases numbered 2, after V lost 3 bases and J lost 3 bases. CDR3 sequence: CASSPQGVYEQYF. The DNA of the CDR3 is TGTGCCAGCTCACCGCAGGGGGTCTACGAGCAGTACTTC.

This chain connects TRBV15 to TRBJ2-5, with D possibly TRBD2 on 5 matching bases. The CDR3 is 14 amino acids. Trimming left V 2 bases short and J 3 bases short, with 10 bases between. Germline CDR1 is LNHNV and CDR2 is YYDKDF (reference sequence). The CDR3 protein is CATSRPGTKETQYF. Here the CDR3 DNA reads TGTGCCACCAGCAGACCGGGAACCAAAGAGACCCAGTACTTC.

In this sample, this clone turned up once. The V and J genes are TRBV28 and TRBJ1-1, with TRBD1 matching 9 bases. Germline CDR1 MDHEN, CDR2 SYDVKM. With 4 bases clipped from V and 5 bases from J, the junction kept 5 bases outside the gene matches. The CDR3 extends over 14 amino acids. The CDR3 sequence: CASSSPGQGTEAFF. CDR3 sequence (DNA): TGTGCCAGCAGTTCACCGGGACAGGGAACTGAAGCTTTCTTT.

V and J are TRBV7-8 and TRBJ2-1; no clear D. V was shortened by 0 bases and J by 10 bases, with 13 bases between the two germline ends. CDR3 size: 14 residues. Germline loops: CDR1 SGHVS, CDR2 FQNEAQ. CDR3 residues: CASSLALRAAEQFF. The CDR3 nucleotides are TGTGCCAGCAGCTTAGCGCTCCGGGCAGCGGAGCAGTTCTTC.

V and J are TRBV6-5 and TRBJ2-3, with no clear D. The CDR3 runs to 13 residues. Deletions cut 6 bases from V and 8 bases from J, with 15 bases between. CDR1 is MNHEY and CDR2 is SVGAGI in the germline V gene. CDR3 in DNA: TGTGCCAGCAGGTCCCCCCCTGGCGCTACGCAGTATTTT. This gives the protein CASRSPPGATQYF.